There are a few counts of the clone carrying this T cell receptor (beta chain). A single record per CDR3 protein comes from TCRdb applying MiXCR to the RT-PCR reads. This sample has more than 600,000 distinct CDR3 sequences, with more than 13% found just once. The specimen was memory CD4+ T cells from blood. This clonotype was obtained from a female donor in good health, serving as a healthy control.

CDR3 nucleotide sequence: TGTGCCAGCAGTGGTGGACAGGGGAACACCGGGGAGCTGTTTTTT. Translating it yields CASSGGQGNTGELFF. The V gene is TRBV6-1, the J gene TRBJ2-2; 8 nucleotides align to TRBD1. The V gene end was trimmed by 4 bases and the J gene end by 1 base; junction bases not matched to a gene: 2. Per the germline V gene, CDR1 is MNHNS and CDR2 is SASEGT. This CDR3 comprises 15 residues.